Each of the 5 T cell receptor beta chains below was sequenced from the same sample in a study of identifying expanded T cells in peripheral blood. Method: immunoSEQ multiplex PCR; TCRdb's copy keeps in-frame clones and lacks some. The sample includes about 90,000 clones, around 86% of them seen just once. The sequenced material came from blood. The receptors were gathered from a person aged 18-69 years in good health.

V is TRBV19 and J is TRBJ1-3, with 7 nucleotides matching TRBD1. The CDR3 is 13 amino acids. Germline V gives CDR1 LNHDA, CDR2 SQIVND (reference sequence). The V segment lost 7 bases and the J segment 3 bases; nucleotides outside the gene matches: 3. This CDR3 reads CASKRDSGNTIYF. Here the CDR3 DNA reads TGTGCCAGTAAGAGGGACAGTGGAAACACCATATATTTT.

The chain employs TRBV18 and TRBJ1-1; no clear D gene. Trimming left V 5 bases short and J 4 bases short, with 8 bases between. This CDR3 spans 12 amino acids. CDR1 and CDR2 from the germline V gene are KGHSH and LQKENI. CDR3 sequence: CASSSLGTEAFF. The CDR3 nucleotides read TGTGCCAGCTCAAGTCTGGGCACTGAAGCTTTCTTT.

This rearrangement joins TRBV9 to TRBJ2-2, with D perhaps matching TRBD1 (5 bases). The germline CDR1 and CDR2 sequences are SGDLS and YYNGEE. Trimming took off 7 bases at V and 6 bases at J, with 10 bases between the two ends. The CDR3 is 12 amino acids. CDR3 bases: TGTGCCAGCCGCAGGGAAGCCGGGGAGCTGTTTTTT. The encoded protein is CASRREAGELFF.

V usage is TRBV7-9 and J usage is TRBJ2-7; D is unresolved. The CDR3 covers 13 residues. V was pared by 5 bases and J by 3 bases, with 11 bases between. CDR1 is SEHNR and CDR2 is FQNEAQ in the germline V gene (reference sequence). The CDR3 DNA reads TGTGCCAGCAGCAAACAAGTTGACTACGAGCAGTACTTC. It specifies CASSKQVDYEQYF.

V gene TRBV6-5 combines with J gene TRBJ1-2; 8 bases match TRBD1. The CDR3 runs to 15 residues. J lost 6 bases, V lost 7 bases, and 13 bases had no gene match. Looked up from germline, CDR1 is MNHEY and CDR2 is SVGAGI. CDR3 DNA: TGTGCCAGCATCGGGACAGGTCGAAGCGGGAATGGCTACACCTTC. Its protein is CASIGTGRSGNGYTF.